The 14 T cell receptor beta chains below were found in one sample sequenced in a study of breast tumors, draining lymph nodes, adjacent tissues. Samples came from axillary lymph nodes draining the breast cancer. TCRdb processed the multiplex PCR reads anew with MiXCR; each CDR3 protein has one entry. Of about 140,000 distinct CDR3 sequences in the sample, about 33% were seen once. Sequencing was carried out using axillary lymph node tissue. These receptors were collected from a female donor with breast cancer. Some clones in this sample may be carry-over from other donors' samples.

This clonotype was seen ten or more times. The gene calls are TRBV5-8 and TRBJ1-5; D uncertain. Per the germline V gene, CDR1 is SGHTS and CDR2 is YDEGEE. The CDR3 runs to 15 residues. V was trimmed by 2 bases and J by 4 bases, leaving 13 bases between them. The CDR3 region has the DNA TGTGCCAGCAGCTTTTCCGGGAGATTGAATCAGCCCCAGCATTTT. This gives the protein CASSFSGRLNQPQHF.

This clonotype was recorded many times. The chain employs TRBV29-1 and TRBJ2-1; 7 nucleotides agree with TRBD2. Germline trimming cut 3 bases from V and 3 bases from J; bases unmatched to any gene: 5. The germline CDR1 and CDR2 sequences are SQVTM and ANQGSEA. This CDR3 comprises 14 residues. This CDR3 is CSVDGGSFYNEQFF. DNA of the CDR3: TGCAGCGTTGACGGCGGGAGCTTCTACAATGAGCAGTTCTTC.

This clonotype showed up many times. The chain couples TRBV7-2 to TRBJ2-1, with D possibly TRBD2 on 5 matching bases. Per germline, CDR1 SGHTA and CDR2 FQGNSA. V lost 0 bases and J lost 0, with 6 bases in between. This CDR3 contains 15 residues. The CDR3 sequence is CASSLAGSSYNEQFF. The DNA for the CDR3 is TGTGCCAGCAGCTTAGCGGGGAGCTCCTACAATGAGCAGTTCTTC. The full variable domain, its missing parts supplied by reference TRBV7-2 and TRBJ2-1, is GAGVSQSPSNKVTEKGKDVELRCDPISGHTALYWYRQSLGQGLEFLIYFQGNSAPDKSGLPSDRFSAERTGGSVSTLTIQRTQQEDSAVYLCASSLAGSSYNEQFFGPGTRLTVL.

This clonotype was recorded many times. A much more abundant neighbour one base away suggests this may be a read error. V usage is TRBV7-9 and J usage is TRBJ2-5; TRBD2 is a possible D gene (6 bases). Germline CDR1 and CDR2: SEHNR and FQNEAQ (reference sequence). The CDR3 is made up of 15 amino acids. This CDR3 is CASSQAGSGWETQHF. CDR3 nucleotide sequence: TGTGCCAGCAGCCAGGCGGGGAGCGGATGGGAGACCCAGCACTTC.

The genes are TRBV28 and TRBJ1-2, with D hard to call. Germline values: CDR1 MDHEN, CDR2 SYDVKM. This CDR3 is built from 13 residues. Trimming took off 3 bases at V and 5 bases at J, with 10 bases between the two ends. The CDR3 DNA follows: TGTGCCAGCAGTTTGGCGGAATTTTATGGCTACACCTTC. This sequence encodes CASSLAEFYGYTF.

With regard to this clonotype: A single base separates this from a much larger clone, so it may be a read error. The DNA is omitted, as the CDR3 cannot be located on it reliably, and the CDR3 follows TCRdb's listing. This sequence joins TRBV7-3 and TRBJ2-5; the D call of TRBD1 is as the table states it, not checked on the DNA. A total of 15 residues make up the CDR3, ends included. Germline lookup yields CDR1 SGHTA and CDR2 FQGTGA. CDR3: CASSFGTGAAETQHF.

This clonotype was found many times. The chain uses TRBV6-1 and TRBJ2-1, with TRBD2 as a possible D gene (5 bases). The CDR3 has 16 residues. Germline V gene data show CDR1 as MNHNS and CDR2 as SASEGT. Trimming left V 0 bases short and J 4 bases short, with 13 bases between. CDR3 in amino acids: CASSEASSSRYNEQFF. CDR3 nucleotides: TGTGCCAGCAGTGAAGCGAGTTCTAGCCGGTACAATGAGCAGTTCTTC.

To note about this clonotype: A read error may explain this, as a much larger clone is one base away. The J gene is TRBJ2-3, the V gene TRBV6-2 or TRBV6-3, with D maybe TRBD2 (6 bases). Germline CDR1 MNHEY, CDR2 SVGEGT. The CDR3 has 15 amino acids. The CDR3 DNA reads as TGTGCCGGCAGTCCCCGTGGGGGACTGACAGATACGCAGTATTTT. This translates into CAGSPRGGLTDTQYF.

This clonotype came up many times. DNA for the CDR3: TGCAGTGCGCGCAGGCCCGCCGATACGCAGTATTTT. Its protein product is CSARRPADTQYF. The J gene is TRBJ2-3, the V gene TRBV20-1; no firm D call. This CDR3 spans 12 amino acids. Per germline, CDR1 DFQATT and CDR2 SNEGSKA (reference sequence). V gave up 6 bases and J gave up 6 bases, with 13 bases separating them.

Ten or more counts support this clonotype. The rearrangement uses TRBV7-9 and TRBJ2-2; no definite D call. Germline CDR1 SEHNR, CDR2 FQNEAQ (reference sequence). V gave up 5 bases and J gave up 8 bases, with 12 bases separating them. This CDR3 contains 13 residues. The CDR3 here is CASSDRNSGELFF. CDR3 sequence (DNA): TGTGCCAGCAGCGATCGGAATAGTGGGGAGCTGTTTTTT.

This clonotype was recorded many times. This chain joins TRBV28 and TRBJ2-2, with TRBD2 matching over 12 bases. V shed 4 bases and J 1 base; nucleotides not matched to a gene: 1. In germline, CDR1 is MDHEN, CDR2 SYDVKM. The CDR3 consists of 16 residues. This chain's CDR3 is CASSSGLAGNTGELFF. The CDR3 DNA follows: TGTGCCAGCAGTTCGGGACTAGCGGGGAACACCGGGGAGCTGTTTTTT. The full variable domain, rest sourced from reference TRBV28 and TRBJ2-2, is DVKVTQSSRYLVKRTGEKVFLECVQDMDHENMFWYRQDPGLGLRLIYFSYDVKMKEKGDIPEGYSVSREKKERFSLILESASTNQTSMYLCASSSGLAGNTGELFFGEGSRLTVL.

Ten or more counts support this clonotype. CDR3 DNA sequence: TGTGCCAGCAGCTTTTCAGGGTTCAGCGAGCAGTACGTC. Protein product: CASSFSGFSEQYV. The chain recombines TRBV7-8 with TRBJ2-7; a weak D match, TRBD1 (5 bases). Germline CDR1 SGHVS, CDR2 FQNEAQ. With 3 bases removed from V and 6 bases from J, the gap between germline ends came to 12 bases. This CDR3 spans 13 amino acids.

The chain has TRBV5-4 and TRBJ2-1; D is undetermined. V lost 4 bases to trimming and J lost 0 bases, with 8 bases between them. Germline values: CDR1 SGHNT, CDR2 YYREEE (reference sequence). The CDR3 sequence is 14 residues long. Written as DNA, the CDR3 is TGTGCCAGCAGCCGGACGAGCTCCTACAATGAGCAGTTCTTC. Translation gives CASSRTSSYNEQFF.

This clonotype occurred many times. The V call is TRBV6-1, the J call TRBJ2-3, with D possibly TRBD2 on 7 matching bases. Trimming cost V 10 bases and J 1 base, with 15 bases left between them. The CDR3 has 14 residues. Germline V gene lookup returns CDR1 MNHNS and CDR2 SASEGT. The chain's CDR3 is CATRGGVGTDTQYF. Written as DNA, the CDR3 is TGTGCCACCAGAGGGGGGGTGGGCACAGATACGCAGTATTTT.